This T cell receptor (beta chain) was recorded in a study of blood T cells in healthy people across ages. V was clipped by 3 bases and J by 10 bases; unmatched bases: 7. The CDR3 has 15 residues. Germline CDR1 KGHDR, CDR2 SFDVKD. Using a J-beta primer mix together with a sample-barcoded 5' primer, a second PCR was run for roughly 6 to 11 cycles. Each cDNA molecule was tagged by a template-switch adaptor that had 12 random nucleotides. In TCRdb, the 5' RACE reads were re-called with MiXCR into one record per CDR3 protein. The sample includes more than 650,000 distinct CDR3 sequences, approximately 24% of them seen just once. This same sample was also part of a study on T cells of mothers and their children.

The chain combines TRBV24-1 with TRBJ2-1; 11 nucleotides align to TRBD2. Sequencing was performed on blood. The source of this sequence is a boy aged 5-17 years in good health. Here the CDR3 reads CATSDITSGSREQFF. CDR3 sequence (DNA): TGTGCCACCAGTGATATCACTAGCGGGAGCAGGGAGCAGTTCTTC.